This T cell receptor (beta chain) was recovered during a study of identical twins. Study findings and constraints: In drawing conclusions, the study used cross-sectional statistical analysis and did not follow the same donors.

TCRdb re-derived calls from the 5' RACE reads in MiXCR, one entry per CDR3 protein. This table has roughly 1.6 million distinct CDR3 sequences, around 33% appearing once. V lost 5 bases, J lost 4 bases, and 9 bases lay in between. This CDR3 comprises 14 residues. CDR1 is MRHNA, CDR2 SNTAGT, per germline. A word on this clonotype: Its target is unknown.

Sequencing was carried out using cord blood. The receptor was derived from a newborn girl in good health. J is TRBJ1-6 and V is TRBV6-4; the D gene is possibly TRBD1 (5 bases). CDR3 protein: CASSIRQYNSPLHF. The CDR3 DNA is TGTGCCAGCAGTATTCGACAGTATAATTCACCCCTCCACTTT.